Following are 21 T cell receptor beta chains from one sample sequenced in a study of blood T cell repertoires in COVID-19. Data came from immunoSEQ multiplex PCR; TCRdb stores just in-frame clones and leaves some out. Of a few hundred thousand clones in the sample, roughly 81% were seen once. The sample taken for sequencing was peripheral blood. These receptors all stem from a man aged 50 to 59 who had recovered from COVID-19.

The rearrangement links TRBV5-1 to TRBJ2-3; no firm D call. This CDR3 contains 14 residues. V was trimmed by 2 bases and J by 0 bases, leaving 7 bases between them. Germline CDR1 and CDR2: SGHRS and YFSETQ. The CDR3 loop is CASSFATSTDTQYF. The CDR3 DNA sequence: TGCGCCAGCAGCTTCGCTACTAGCACAGATACGCAGTATTTT.

This clone showed up just once. Other DNA sequences from this sample encode an identical CDR3 as well. The chain is built from TRBV6-5 and TRBJ2-3, with 10 nucleotides matching TRBD2. CDR1 and CDR2 (germline): MNHEY, SVGAGI. With 6 bases clipped from V and 1 base from J, the junction kept 4 bases outside the gene matches. This CDR3 is 15 amino acids long. CDR3 residues: CASRSGLAGTDTQYF. The CDR3 DNA sequence: TGTGCCAGCAGAAGTGGACTAGCGGGCACAGATACGCAGTATTTT.

The chain couples TRBV7-8 to TRBJ2-2; 7 bases align to TRBD1. The CDR3 spans 15 residues. J gave up 2 bases and V 4 bases, and 4 bases lay outside the gene matches. Germline CDR1 and CDR2: SGHVS and FQNEAQ. CDR3 region: CASSSTGSNTGELFF. Here the CDR3 DNA reads TGTGCCAGCAGCTCGACAGGGAGTAACACCGGGGAGCTGTTTTTT.

J is TRBJ2-3 and V is TRBV27, with a weak D call TRBD1 (5 bases). Per the germline V gene, CDR1 is MNHEY and CDR2 is SMNVEV (reference sequence). CDR3 length equals 14 residues. V shed 5 bases and J shed 1 base, with 10 bases lying between them. The CDR3 here is CASSPLGGTDTQYF. The CDR3 DNA reads as TGTGCCAGCAGTCCGCTAGGGGGCACAGATACGCAGTATTTT.

This chain links TRBV6-6 with TRBJ2-1; no reliable D call. Germline V gene data show CDR1 as MNHNY and CDR2 as SVGAGI (reference sequence). V gave up 6 bases and J gave up 15 bases, with 15 bases separating them. The CDR3 is 11 amino acids. This CDR3 reads CASRFDTLRFF. The CDR3 region has the DNA TGTGCCAGCAGGTTCGACACACTCCGGTTCTTC.

The gene calls are TRBV19 and TRBJ1-1; D possibly corresponds to TRBD1 (6 bases). The CDR3 has 14 amino acids. CDR1 is LNHDA and CDR2 is SQIVND in the germline V gene (reference sequence). Deletions cut 4 bases from V and 4 bases from J, with 13 bases between. CDR3 coding DNA: TGTGCCAGTAGTAGGACAGCACGGGGCACTGAAGCTTTCTTT. It codes for CASSRTARGTEAFF.

The CDR3 loop is CASSLSRQVETQYF. The CDR3 nucleotides are TGTGCCAGCAGTTTATCGCGACAGGTTGAGACCCAGTACTTC. This sequence joins TRBV27 and TRBJ2-5, with a weak D call TRBD1 (6 bases). The germline CDR1 and CDR2 sequences are MNHEY and SMNVEV (reference sequence). The CDR3 loop spans 14 amino acids. Trimming shortened V by 0 bases and J by 5 bases, and 10 bases separated the two germline ends.

The chain carries TRBV6-5 and TRBJ2-7; perhaps TRBD1 as D (8 bases). Germline assignment: CDR1 MNHEY and CDR2 SVGAGI. Trimming shortened V by 6 bases and J by 2 bases, and 14 bases separated the two germline ends. The CDR3 covers 14 residues. CDR3 DNA sequence: TGTGCCAGCAGCCTACAGGGGGGGCCCTACGAGCAGTACTTC. It is translated as CASSLQGGPYEQYF.

The CDR3 coding sequence is TGTGCCAGCAGTTCTTCCGGGGAGCTGTTTTTT. Translated, it gives CASSSSGELFF. This chain connects TRBV6-2 or TRBV6-3 to TRBJ2-2; D remains ambiguous. Trimming cost V 4 bases and J 6 bases, with 3 bases left between them. The germline CDR1 and CDR2 sequences are MNHEY and SVGEGT. CDR3 length: 11 amino acids.

The genes are TRBV30 and TRBJ1-1, with D perhaps matching TRBD1 (5 bases). This CDR3 has 17 amino acids. The germline V and J ends were trimmed by 4 bases and 0 bases, with 21 bases remaining between them. Germline CDR1 GTSNPN, CDR2 SVGIG (reference sequence). For the CDR3, the DNA is TGTGCCTGGAATAAAAGACGGCAGGGTGATTTGAACACTGAAGCTTTCTTT. Its protein product is CAWNKRRQGDLNTEAFF.

The V and J genes are TRBV5-6 and TRBJ2-7, with 7 bases lining up with TRBD1. CDR1 is SGHDT, CDR2 YYEEEE, per germline. Germline trimming cut 2 bases from V and 3 bases from J; bases unmatched to any gene: 5. The CDR3 covers 14 residues. This CDR3 is CASSFRDRSYEQYF. The CDR3 DNA is TGTGCCAGCAGCTTTCGGGACAGAAGCTACGAGCAGTACTTC.

The chain recombines TRBV27 with TRBJ1-2; 9 nucleotides match TRBD1. Germline trimming cut 4 bases from V and 5 bases from J; bases unmatched to any gene: 11. Germline V gene sequence: CDR1 MNHEY, CDR2 SMNVEV (reference sequence). The CDR3 sequence is 16 residues long. The CDR3 DNA is TGTGCCAGCAGTTCTCACCACATTGGGACAGGGTATGGCTACACCTTC. Its protein product is CASSSHHIGTGYGYTF.

The V and J genes are TRBV4-2 and TRBJ2-7; tentative D call: TRBD2 (5 bases). Germline V gene data show CDR1 as LGHNA and CDR2 as YNFKEQ. Trimming pared 1 base from V and 0 bases from J, leaving 10 bases between. This CDR3 comprises 15 residues. The CDR3 loop is CASSQVQGSSYEQYF. In nucleotides, the CDR3 is TGTGCCAGCAGCCAAGTTCAAGGGAGCTCCTACGAGCAGTACTTC.

The rearrangement joins TRBV5-1 to TRBJ2-3; D not certain. The ends were cut back, 4 bases at V and 4 bases at J, with 4 bases in the middle. There are 11 residues in the CDR3. Looked up from germline, CDR1 is SGHRS and CDR2 is YFSETQ. Here the CDR3 reads CASSEADTQYF. The CDR3 DNA sequence: TGCGCCAGCAGCGAGGCAGATACGCAGTATTTT.

This clone was recorded a few times. V gene TRBV6-4 combines with J gene TRBJ2-2; possible D gene TRBD2, 5 bases. The V gene lost 8 bases and the J gene lost 4 bases, with 8 bases spanning the gap. There are 12 residues in the CDR3. Germline V CDR1 and CDR2: MRHNA, SNTAGT. The CDR3, as DNA: TGTGCCAGCCGAGAGGGCACCGGGGAGCTGTTTTTT. Protein sequence: CASREGTGELFF.

The rearrangement joins TRBV27 to TRBJ1-3; 7 bases align to TRBD1. Trimming removed 5 bases from V and 2 bases from J; junction bases left unmatched: 3. Germline CDR1 is MNHEY and CDR2 is SMNVEV (reference sequence). The CDR3 has 14 amino acids. This CDR3 reads CASSTDRTGNTIYF. DNA of the CDR3: TGTGCCAGCAGTACGGACAGGACTGGAAACACCATATATTTT.

The chain couples TRBV7-2 to TRBJ2-7, with 9 bases lining up with TRBD1. The V gene's germline CDR1 is SGHTA and CDR2 FQGNSA. V lost 2 bases and J lost 5; bases outside the gene matches: 10. The CDR3 loop spans 16 amino acids. The CDR3 is CASSLRWDRAVDEQYF. The CDR3 nucleotides read TGTGCCAGCAGCTTAAGGTGGGACAGGGCCGTCGACGAGCAGTACTTC.

The chain has TRBV6-5 and TRBJ1-2, with 8 positions matching TRBD1. The J segment lost 7 bases and the V segment lost 7 bases, leaving 11 bases of the junction unmatched. Germline assignment: CDR1 MNHEY and CDR2 SVGAGI. The CDR3 runs to 14 residues. As DNA, the CDR3 is TGTGCCAGCACACCCGGACAGGGAATCGGTGGCTACACCTTC. Its protein product is CASTPGQGIGGYTF.

The CDR3 loop reads CASSQVVVETQYF. CDR3 nucleotide sequence: TGCGCCAGCAGCCAAGTTGTAGTAGAGACCCAGTACTTC. The chain combines TRBV4-1 with TRBJ2-5; D ambiguous. There are 13 residues in the CDR3. Germline-derived CDR1 and CDR2 are MGHRA and YSYEKL. V was cut by 1 base and J by 4 bases, with 7 bases left in between.

The chain joins TRBV10-3 to TRBJ2-7, with TRBD2 as a possible D gene (5 bases). V lost 4 bases and J lost 3, with 10 bases in between. This CDR3 has 13 amino acids. The germline V gene has CDR1 ENHRY and CDR2 SYGVKD. This chain's CDR3 is CAISVGSVYEQYF. CDR3 in DNA: TGTGCCATCAGTGTCGGTAGCGTCTACGAGCAGTACTTC.

This chain connects TRBV27 to TRBJ2-3; 9 bases map to TRBD1. CDR3 length: 15 amino acids. Per the germline V gene, CDR1 is MNHEY and CDR2 is SMNVEV (reference sequence). The junction had 3 bases not matched to a gene; V was cut back by 4 bases and J by 1 base. For the CDR3, the DNA is TGTGCCAGCAGTTCACAGGGGGCCGGCACAGATACGCAGTATTTT. Its translation: CASSSQGAGTDTQYF.